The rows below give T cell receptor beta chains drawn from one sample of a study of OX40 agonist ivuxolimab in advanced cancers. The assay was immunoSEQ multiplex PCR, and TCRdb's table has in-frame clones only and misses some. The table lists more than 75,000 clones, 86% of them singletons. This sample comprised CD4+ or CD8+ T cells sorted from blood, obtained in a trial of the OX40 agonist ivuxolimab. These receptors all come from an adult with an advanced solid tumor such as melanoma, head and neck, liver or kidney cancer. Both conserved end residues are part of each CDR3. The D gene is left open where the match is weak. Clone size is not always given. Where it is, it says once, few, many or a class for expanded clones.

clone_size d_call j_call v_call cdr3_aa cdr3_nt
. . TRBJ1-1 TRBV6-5 CASTRAENTEAFF TGTGCCAGCACCAGGGCGGAGAACACTGAAGCTTTCTTT
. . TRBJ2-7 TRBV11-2 CASSPLNRPRDDPYEQYF TGTGCCAGCAGCCCACTGAACCGCCCCCGGGACGATCCCTACGAGCAGTACTTC
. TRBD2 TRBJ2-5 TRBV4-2 CASSQGLAGGKYQETQYF TGTGCCAGCAGCCAAGGACTAGCGGGGGGAAAATACCAAGAGACCCAGTACTTC
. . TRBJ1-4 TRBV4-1 CASSQDSRGAGKLFF TGCGCCAGCAGCCAAGATTCAAGGGGGGCGGGAAAACTGTTTTTT
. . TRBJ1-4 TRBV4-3 CASSHEREEKLFF TGCGCCAGCAGCCATGAGAGGGAGGAAAAACTGTTTTTT
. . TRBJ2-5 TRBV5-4 CASSIGYQGETQYF TGTGCCAGCAGCATCGGGTACCAGGGGGAGACCCAGTACTTC
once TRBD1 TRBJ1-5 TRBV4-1 CASSQGFQGGGQPQHF TGCGCCAGCAGCCAAGGATTCCAGGGGGGGGGTCAGCCCCAGCATTTT
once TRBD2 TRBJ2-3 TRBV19 CASSEGLARNTQYF TGTGCCAGTAGTGAGGGACTAGCTCGGAATACGCAGTATTTT
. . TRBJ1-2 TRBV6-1 CASSESPGANYGYTF TGTGCCAGCAGTGAAAGCCCAGGGGCGAACTATGGCTACACCTTC
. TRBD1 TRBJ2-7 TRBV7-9 CASSPSGRDRGSYF TGTGCCAGCAGCCCTAGTGGCCGGGACAGGGGGTCGTACTTC
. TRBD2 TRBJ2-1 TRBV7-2 CASSLPNFSGRPQFF TGTGCCAGCAGCTTACCCAACTTTAGCGGGAGACCGCAGTTCTTC
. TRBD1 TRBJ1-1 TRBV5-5 CASSLEWTGGAAFF TGTGCCAGCAGCTTGGAATGGACAGGGGGTGCGGCTTTCTTT
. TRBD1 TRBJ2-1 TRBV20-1 CSADRDKQFF TGCAGTGCTGACAGGGATAAGCAGTTCTTC
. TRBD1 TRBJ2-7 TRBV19 CASSTSRDRASYEQYF TGTGCCAGTAGTACAAGCCGGGACAGGGCCTCCTACGAGCAGTACTTC
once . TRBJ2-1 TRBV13 CASSPSWSNEQFF TGTGCCAGCAGCCCTAGTTGGAGCAATGAGCAGTTCTTC
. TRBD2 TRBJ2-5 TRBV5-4 CASSTQEAGGETQYF TGTGCCAGCAGTACCCAGGAAGCGGGGGGGGAGACCCAGTACTTC
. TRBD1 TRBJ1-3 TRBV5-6 CASSFPTGSGNTIYF TGTGCCAGCAGCTTTCCGACAGGGTCTGGAAACACCATATATTTT
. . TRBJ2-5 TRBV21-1 CASSNPRTAQETQYF TGTGCCAGCAGCAACCCGCGGACAGCTCAAGAGACCCAGTACTTC
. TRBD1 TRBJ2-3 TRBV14 CASSRRQGSSTDTQYF TGTGCCAGCAGCCGTAGACAGGGTTCTAGCACAGATACGCAGTATTTT
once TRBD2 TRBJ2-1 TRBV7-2 CASSRLAGGHNEQFF TGTGCCAGCAGCCGACTAGCGGGGGGGCACAATGAGCAGTTCTTC
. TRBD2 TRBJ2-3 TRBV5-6 CASSPLAVSTDTQYF TGTGCCAGCAGCCCGCTAGCGGTTAGCACAGATACGCAGTATTTT
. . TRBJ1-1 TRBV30 CAWSVKGAMNTEAFF TGTGCCTGGAGTGTAAAAGGAGCCATGAACACTGAAGCTTTCTTT
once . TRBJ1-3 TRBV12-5 CASGSGGAGNTIYF TGTGCTAGTGGTTCGGGGGGCGCGGGAAACACCATATATTTT
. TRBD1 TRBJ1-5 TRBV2 CASSMGQGSNQPQHF TGTGCCAGCAGTATGGGACAGGGGAGCAATCAGCCCCAGCATTTT
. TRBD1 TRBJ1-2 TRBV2 CASSAGGDYGYTF TGTGCCAGCAGTGCAGGGGGCGACTATGGCTACACCTTC
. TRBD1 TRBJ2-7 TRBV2 CASSPGTALFPRF TGTGCCAGCAGCCCCGGGACAGCGCTTTTCCCCCGCTTC
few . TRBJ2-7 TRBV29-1 CSVEEGTRQDF TGCAGCGTTGAAGAGGGGACACGACAGGACTTC
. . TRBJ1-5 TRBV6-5 CASSYRQGNQPQHF TGTGCCAGCAGTTACAGGCAGGGCAATCAGCCCCAGCATTTT
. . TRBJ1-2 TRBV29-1 CSVVEDGYTF TGCAGCGTTGTAGAGGATGGCTACACCTTC
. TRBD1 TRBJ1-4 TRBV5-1 CASSKGQGREKLFF TGCGCCAGCAGCAAAGGACAGGGAAGGGAAAAACTGTTTTTT
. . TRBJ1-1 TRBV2 CASNGQFNTEAFF TGTGCCAGCAACGGACAGTTTAACACTGAAGCTTTCTTT
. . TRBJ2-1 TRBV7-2 CASSLAQGSGEQFF TGTGCCAGCAGCTTAGCGCAGGGTTCCGGTGAGCAGTTCTTC
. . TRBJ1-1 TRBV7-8 CASSPTLVRGTEAFF TGTGCCAGCAGCCCCACATTAGTAAGGGGCACTGAAGCTTTCTTT
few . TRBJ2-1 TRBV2 CASKSGDDNEQFF TGTGCCAGCAAGTCGGGAGACGACAATGAGCAGTTCTTC
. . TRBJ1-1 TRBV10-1 CASSGSPGTLNTEAFF TGCGCCAGCAGTGGCTCACCCGGGACCTTAAACACTGAAGCTTTCTTT
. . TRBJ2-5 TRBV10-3 CAISEGTQETQYF TGTGCCATCAGTGAGGGAACACAAGAGACCCAGTACTTC
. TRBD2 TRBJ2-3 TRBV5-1 CASSPGLARDTQYF TGCGCCAGCAGTCCGGGACTAGCACGAGATACGCAGTATTTT
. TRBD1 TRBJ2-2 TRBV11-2 CASSYGTGNTRELFF TGTGCCAGCAGCTACGGGACAGGGAATACCAGGGAGCTGTTTTTT
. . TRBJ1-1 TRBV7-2 CASGEDRRNTEAFF TGTGCCAGCGGGGAGGACAGACGGAACACTGAAGCTTTCTTT
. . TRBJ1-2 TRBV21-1 CASNQGTDCANYGYTF TGTGCCAGCAACCAGGGGACAGATTGCGCTAACTATGGCTACACCTTC
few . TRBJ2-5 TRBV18 CASSPRSGSQETQYF TGTGCCAGCTCACCACGGAGCGGGTCCCAAGAGACCCAGTACTTC
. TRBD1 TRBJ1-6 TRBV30 CAWTPPLQGALCNSPLHF TGTGCCTGGACCCCCCCCCTCCAGGGGGCTCTCTGCAATTCACCCCTCCACTTT
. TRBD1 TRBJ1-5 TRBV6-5 CASSAGDRGQHF TGTGCCAGCAGTGCAGGGGACAGGGGCCAGCATTTT
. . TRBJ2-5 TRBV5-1 CASSTGGEGETQYF TGCGCCAGCAGCACCGGGGGCGAGGGAGAGACCCAGTACTTC
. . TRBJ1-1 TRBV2 CASSEYFWGGNTEAFF TGTGCCAGCAGTGAATATTTCTGGGGCGGGAACACTGAAGCTTTCTTT
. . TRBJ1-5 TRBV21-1 CASSTGVSNQPQHF TGTGCCAGCAGCACGGGGGTTAGCAATCAGCCCCAGCATTTT
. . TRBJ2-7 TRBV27 CASSRAGGHEQYF TGTGCCAGCAGTCGGGCCGGGGGGCACGAGCAGTACTTC
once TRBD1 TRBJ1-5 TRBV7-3 CASSGDSYSNQPQHF TGTGCCAGCAGTGGGGACAGCTATAGCAATCAGCCCCAGCATTTT
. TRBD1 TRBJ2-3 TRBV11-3 CASSLGRGQTTQYF TGTGCCAGCAGCTTAGGCCGGGGACAGACTACGCAGTATTTT
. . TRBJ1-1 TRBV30 CAWSAYSLGNTNTEAFF TGTGCCTGGAGTGCCTACTCACTAGGAAACACGAACACTGAAGCTTTCTTT
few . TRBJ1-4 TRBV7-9 CASSLRGIATNEKLFF TGTGCCAGCAGCCTACGGGGTATTGCAACTAATGAAAAACTGTTTTTT
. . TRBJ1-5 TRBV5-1 CASSLTLGQPQHF TGCGCCAGCAGCTTGACCCTGGGGCAGCCCCAGCATTTT
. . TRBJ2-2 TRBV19 CASRERNKNTGELFF TGTGCCAGCAGGGAGCGGAATAAAAACACCGGGGAGCTGTTTTTT
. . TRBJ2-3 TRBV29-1 CSVEAVGTPLGDTQYF TGCAGCGTTGAAGCGGTAGGGACCCCCCTCGGGGATACGCAGTATTTT
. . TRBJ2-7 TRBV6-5 CASSSPRDIGTYEQYF TGTGCCAGCAGTTCCCCTAGGGACATAGGCACCTACGAGCAGTACTTC